The T cell receptor beta chain under discussion was sequenced for a study of read filtering for tumor transcriptome and immune sequencing. The V gene lost 0 bases and the J gene lost 3 bases, with 17 bases spanning the gap. Germline V lookup: CDR1 LGHNA, CDR2 YNFKEQ. The CDR3 loop spans 18 amino acids. Molecular barcoded adaptors covering alpha/delta and beta/gamma chains were used on around 370 ng RNA. TCRdb independently ran MiXCR on the reads; one entry per CDR3 protein. The sample lists 85,000 or so distinct CDR3 sequences, roughly an eighth seen once, with about 15% in the top ten. This clonotype occurred many times.

Sequencing was done on a sample of a population of CD138-negative cells sorted from bone marrow. The receptor's source is a donor aged 40 or over with multiple myeloma. The genes are TRBV4-2 and TRBJ2-2; no clear D. For the CDR3, the DNA is TGTGCCAGCAGCCAAGAAACCAGCGCCCTGGCCCACACCGGGGAGCTGTTTTTT. The encoded protein is CASSQETSALAHTGELFF.